This entry concerns a single T cell receptor (beta chain). The record originates from a study of T cells in tuberculosis. Thawed, overnight-rested PBMC were stained with GMM-loaded CD1B tetramer, viability dye and anti-CD3, then sorted. The lipid loaded on the CD1B tetramers was C32 glucose monomycolate from Rhodococcus equi. PBMC for tetramer sorting were first depleted of CD14-expressing monocytes. TCR-alpha and TCR-beta chains were sequenced unpaired. Some clones are missing from TCRdb's copy, which holds only in-frame ones; the method was immunoSEQ multiplex PCR. This table has approximately 60,000 clones, under 90% appearing once. The source material was CD1b-GMM tetramer-negative cells sorted from PBMCs. The clonotype comes from an adult woman with latent tuberculosis.

For the CDR3, the DNA is TGTGCCAGCAGCTTACAAGCGGGGGGGCCTCATACGCAGTATTTT. Translated: CASSLQAGGPHTQYF. V is TRBV7-2 and J is TRBJ2-3, with 10 bases lining up with TRBD2. Trimming took 2 bases from V and 7 from J; bases not matched to a gene: 6. CDR1 is SGHTA, CDR2 FQGNSA, per germline. The CDR3 is 15 residues long.